The next 29 T cell receptor beta chains were all read from a single sample in a study of T cell changes during pregnancy in multiple sclerosis (dated by TCRdb to between 2018 and 2021). Library method: the immunoSEQ multiplex PCR assay. TCRdb holds this immuneACCESS table with in-frame rearrangements only. Some clones are missing; in checked studies, unresolved V genes explain under half, and the rest has no known cause. This sample holds about 58,000 clones; 93% were observed only once. The top ten clonotypes cover around 4% of the sample. This specimen consisted of CD8+ T cells from peripheral blood mononuclear cells, obtained in the second trimester of pregnancy. The receptors derive from a female donor with multiple sclerosis, enrolled in a pregnancy study.

The chain combines TRBV6-5 with TRBJ2-2; perhaps TRBD1 as D (6 bases). Trimming cost V 5 bases and J 6 bases, with 7 bases left between them. Per the germline V gene, CDR1 is MNHEY and CDR2 is SVGAGI. The CDR3 spans 12 residues. The CDR3 here is CASSTGSGELFF. In DNA form, the CDR3 reads TGTGCCAGCAGTACAGGGTCCGGGGAGCTGTTTTTT.

The rearrangement uses TRBV2 and TRBJ2-1, with D tentatively TRBD2 (5 bases). Germline values: CDR1 SNHLY, CDR2 FYNNEI. Trimming stripped 1 base from V and 4 bases from J, with 11 bases between. The CDR3 sequence is 15 residues long. In DNA form, the CDR3 reads TGTGCCAGCAGTGAAGTGGCAGGAGGATACAATGAGCAGTTCTTC. Translation: CASSEVAGGYNEQFF.

This clone was seen only once. The rearrangement uses TRBV4-2 and TRBJ2-7, with 13 bases identical to TRBD2. Trimming removed 3 bases from V and 1 base from J; junction bases left unmatched: 0. The V gene's germline CDR1 is LGHNA and CDR2 YNFKEQ. The CDR3 spans 15 residues. DNA for the CDR3: TGTGCCAGCAGCCAGGGACTAGCGGGATCCTACGAGCAGTACTTC. It codes for CASSQGLAGSYEQYF.

The chain links TRBV19 to TRBJ2-7, with 8 positions matching TRBD1. This CDR3 comprises 14 residues. The germline V gene encodes CDR1 LNHDA and CDR2 SQIVND (reference sequence). V lost 4 bases, J lost 5 bases, and 7 bases stayed unmatched. CDR3: CASSTGQGVDEQYF. CDR3 sequence (DNA): TGTGCCAGTAGTACCGGACAGGGAGTCGACGAGCAGTACTTC.

The V gene is TRBV27, the J gene TRBJ2-7; weak D call: TRBD1 (5 bases). The CDR3 is 14 amino acids. V was shortened by 7 bases and J by 3 bases, with 16 bases between the two germline ends. CDR1 is MNHEY and CDR2 is SMNVEV in the germline V gene (reference sequence). The chain's CDR3 is CASKVTRVDYEQYF. CDR3 nucleotides: TGTGCCAGCAAAGTGACCAGGGTAGACTACGAGCAGTACTTC.

Comments on this clone: In this CDR3 the conserved last residue, phenylalanine or tryptophan, is missing, so a read error is likely. V is TRBV4-3 and J is TRBJ2-7, with D unclear. The CDR3 is 12 amino acids. Trimming cost V 4 bases and J 1 base, with 5 bases left between them. CDR1 and CDR2 from the germline V gene are LGHNA and YSLEER. The CDR3 nucleotides read TGCGCCAGCAGCCCACTATCCTACGAGCAGTACCTC. This translates into CASSPLSYEQYL.

CDR3 nucleotides: TGTGCCAGCAGTAACACCACAGATACGCAGTATTTT. As protein: CASSNTTDTQYF. The chain uses TRBV27 and TRBJ2-3; D gene unclear. V gave up 5 bases and J gave up 2 bases, with 5 bases separating them. Germline V gives CDR1 MNHEY, CDR2 SMNVEV (reference sequence). This CDR3 comprises 12 residues.

The chain employs TRBV27 and TRBJ1-2; TRBD1 aligns across 7 bases. The CDR3 has 12 residues. Germline V gene lookup returns CDR1 MNHEY and CDR2 SMNVEV (reference sequence). The trim removed 8 bases at V and 7 bases at J, leaving 7 bases unmatched. The CDR3 here is CASSTGVRGYTF. CDR3 sequence (DNA): TGTGCCAGCTCCACAGGGGTTCGTGGCTACACCTTC.

The rearrangement links TRBV30 to TRBJ2-7, with D perhaps matching TRBD1 (7 bases). The CDR3 is made up of 15 amino acids. CDR1 is GTSNPN and CDR2 is SVGIG in the germline V gene (reference sequence). The ends were cut back, 0 bases at V and 3 bases at J, with 15 bases in the middle. In DNA, the CDR3 is TGTGCCTGGAGTGTACCAGGGGGGAGTATCTACGAGCAGTACTTC. Protein sequence: CAWSVPGGSIYEQYF.

This clone was picked up a small number of times. The chain has TRBV7-9 and TRBJ1-3; D gene ambiguous. The V gene's germline CDR1 is SEHNR and CDR2 FQNEAQ (reference sequence). This CDR3 is 14 amino acids long. V gave up 1 base and J gave up 4 bases, with 8 bases separating them. The CDR3 region has the DNA TGTGCCAGCAGCTTAGTCCAGAAAGGAAACACCATATATTTT. Encoded protein: CASSLVQKGNTIYF.

The CDR3 region is CASSLWIDRVATDSGNTIYF. In DNA, the CDR3 is TGTGCCAGCAGTTTATGGATCGACAGGGTAGCAACCGACTCTGGAAACACCATATATTTT. This rearrangement joins TRBV28 to TRBJ1-3, with TRBD1 matching 7 bases. The V gene's germline CDR1 is MDHEN and CDR2 SYDVKM. The CDR3 covers 20 residues. After removal of 0 bases from V and 0 bases from J, the junction contained 14 bases not matched to a gene.

The chain couples TRBV27 to TRBJ2-7; 7 positions agree with TRBD1. The CDR3 spans 16 residues. The V and J ends lost 5 bases and 1 base, in that order; junction bases with no gene match: 11. Per the germline V gene, CDR1 is MNHEY and CDR2 is SMNVEV (reference sequence). In DNA, the CDR3 is TGTGCCAGCAGTACAAGGACAGGCCAAATTTCCTACGAGCAGTACTTC. Translated: CASSTRTGQISYEQYF.

The chain employs TRBV19 and TRBJ1-1; D remains unclear. Trimming took 1 base from V and 4 from J, leaving 10 bases between them. The CDR3 totals 14 residues. Germline loops: CDR1 LNHDA, CDR2 SQIVND (reference sequence). CDR3 in amino acids: CASSIAPEGTEAFF. The CDR3 coding sequence is TGTGCCAGTAGTATAGCCCCGGAGGGCACTGAAGCTTTCTTT. The whole variable domain, remainder taken from reference TRBV19 and TRBJ1-1, is DGGITQSPKYLFRKEGQNVTLSCEQNLNHDAMYWYRQDPGQGLRLIYYSQIVNDFQKGDIAEGYSVSREKKESFPLTVTSAQKNPTAFYLCASSIAPEGTEAFFGQGTRLTVV.

CDR3 nucleotide sequence: TGTGCCAGCAGTGAGGACAGCTCCTACAATGAGCAGTTCTTC. This translates into CASSEDSSYNEQFF. The V gene is TRBV6-4, the J gene TRBJ2-1; D may be TRBD1 (6 bases). V was shortened by 3 bases and J by 0 bases, with 6 bases between the two germline ends. Germline V gene lookup returns CDR1 MRHNA and CDR2 SNTAGT. The CDR3 is 14 amino acids.

This clone has only one observation. The gene calls are TRBV7-9 and TRBJ1-4, with D maybe TRBD1 (5 bases). Per germline, CDR1 SEHNR and CDR2 FQNEAQ (reference sequence). The CDR3 is made up of 18 amino acids. V lost 6 bases and J 6 bases, leaving 26 bases between the germline ends. CDR3 protein: CASRPPPGGWGKDEKLFF. The DNA of the CDR3 is TGTGCCAGCAGACCACCCCCCGGGGGGTGGGGGAAGGATGAAAAACTGTTTTTT.

The V and J genes are TRBV9 and TRBJ2-3; TRBD2 is a possible D gene (5 bases). Germline CDR1 reads SGDLS; CDR2 reads YYNGEE. The CDR3 length is 13 residues. V lost 3 bases to trimming and J lost 3 bases, with 8 bases between them. As DNA, the CDR3 is TGTGCCAGCAGCGCTGGAGGAACAGATACGCAGTATTTT. This translates into CASSAGGTDTQYF. Variable domain in full (rest from reference TRBV9 and TRBJ2-3): DSGVTQTPKHLITATGQRVTLRCSPRSGDLSVYWYQQSLDQGLQFLIQYYNGEERAKGNILERFSAQQFPDLHSELNLSSLELGDSALYFCASSAGGTDTQYFGPGTRLTVL.

This chain links TRBV9 with TRBJ1-2; D gene ambiguous. The V end lost 0 bases, the J end lost 1 base, and 10 bases lay between the germline ends. CDR3 length: 15 residues. Germline V lookup: CDR1 SGDLS, CDR2 YYNGEE. The DNA of the CDR3 is TGTGCCAGCAGCGTAGAAGCAGGCGATAACTATGGCTACACCTTC. Its translation is CASSVEAGDNYGYTF.

The V and J genes are TRBV27 and TRBJ1-1; D is undetermined. The CDR3 has 14 residues. CDR1 is MNHEY and CDR2 is SMNVEV in the germline V gene (reference sequence). Trimming took 6 bases from V and 4 from J, leaving 15 bases between them. Written as DNA, the CDR3 is TGTGCCAGCAGCTTCGGAGGGTGGGGCACTGAAGCTTTCTTT. This sequence encodes CASSFGGWGTEAFF.

The CDR3 protein is CASSYSSGSHLGPQHF. For the CDR3, the DNA is TGTGCCAGCAGTTACTCGTCGGGATCCCACCTAGGGCCCCAGCATTTT. The chain carries TRBV6-6 and TRBJ1-5; no firm D call. The germline V and J ends were trimmed by 0 bases and 9 bases, with 18 bases remaining between them. The CDR3 is made up of 16 amino acids. CDR1 is MNHNY and CDR2 is SVGAGI in the germline V gene (reference sequence).

The chain carries TRBV19 and TRBJ2-7; 10 bases line up with TRBD1. Germline V gene lookup returns CDR1 LNHDA and CDR2 SQIVND (reference sequence). The junction had 19 bases not matched to a gene; V was cut back by 3 bases and J by 2 bases. There are 20 residues in the CDR3. Here the CDR3 reads CASSICRPGTGARVTYEQYF. CDR3 sequence (DNA): TGTGCCAGTAGTATTTGCCGTCCCGGGACAGGGGCTAGAGTCACCTACGAGCAGTACTTC.

The rearrangement uses TRBV2 and TRBJ2-3; D gene ambiguous. V shed 8 bases and J shed 1 base, with 7 bases lying between them. CDR3 length equals 12 residues. Germline V gene data show CDR1 as SNHLY and CDR2 as FYNNEI. As DNA, the CDR3 is TGTGCCAGCCTCGGTGGCACAGATACGCAGTATTTT. Amino acid sequence: CASLGGTDTQYF. Drawing the rest from reference TRBV2 and TRBJ2-3, the complete variable domain is EPEVTQTPSHQVTQMGQEVILRCVPISNHLYFYWYRQILGQKVEFLVSFYNNEISEKSEIFDDQFSVERPDGSNFTLKIRSTKLEDSAMYFCASLGGTDTQYFGPGTRLTVL.

This CDR3 reads CASSWGLAGWNTGELFF. The CDR3, as DNA: TGTGCCAGCAGTTGGGGACTAGCGGGATGGAACACCGGGGAGCTGTTTTTT. The J gene is TRBJ2-2, the V gene TRBV27; TRBD2 matches at 13 bases. The germline gives CDR1 MNHEY, CDR2 SMNVEV (reference sequence). After removal of 4 bases from V and 1 base from J, the junction contained 3 bases not matched to a gene. CDR3 size: 17 residues.

V usage is TRBV5-4 and J usage is TRBJ2-7; tentatively, D is TRBD2 (6 bases). The CDR3 covers 13 residues. Germline CDR1 and CDR2: SGHNT and YYREEE (reference sequence). V was trimmed by 3 bases and J by 4 bases, leaving 11 bases between them. CDR3 sequence: CASSSGTLYEQYF. CDR3 nucleotides: TGTGCCAGCAGCTCCGGGACTCTATACGAGCAGTACTTC. Variable domain in full (rest from reference TRBV5-4 and TRBJ2-7): ETGVTQSPTHLIKTRGQQVTLRCSSQSGHNTVSWYQQALGQGPQFIFQYYREEENGRGNFPPRFSGLQFPNYSSELNVNALELDDSALYLCASSSGTLYEQYFGPGTRLTVT.

The V gene is TRBV5-4, the J gene TRBJ2-7; 7 bases agree with TRBD2. The CDR3 runs 16 residues. The V and J ends lost 4 bases and 4 bases, in that order; junction bases with no gene match: 14. The germline V gene has CDR1 SGHNT and CDR2 YYREEE (reference sequence). Written as DNA, the CDR3 is TGTGCCAGCAGCCCCAAGGGGTTGGCGGGAGTATACGAGCAGTACTTC. As protein: CASSPKGLAGVYEQYF.

This rearrangement joins TRBV7-8 to TRBJ2-3, with 10 nucleotides matching TRBD2. Germline V lookup: CDR1 SGHVS, CDR2 FQNEAQ. Unmatched junction bases numbered 14, after V lost 3 bases and J lost 2 bases. This CDR3 has 19 amino acids. CDR3 in DNA: TGTGCCAGCAGCTTCGACCGATCGGCTAGCGGGAGCCCCACAGATACGCAGTATTTT. Translation: CASSFDRSASGSPTDTQYF.

This clone was detected many times. The chain links TRBV5-1 to TRBJ2-2; no clear D gene. The CDR3 runs 11 residues. Germline loops: CDR1 SGHRS, CDR2 YFSETQ. The germline V and J ends were trimmed by 5 bases and 7 bases, with 6 bases remaining between them. In DNA form, the CDR3 reads TGCGCCAGCAGGACGGGCGGGGAGCTGTTTTTT. Translating it yields CASRTGGELFF.

The chain joins TRBV11-3 to TRBJ2-3; 10 bases line up with TRBD2. The CDR3 is made up of 15 amino acids. Trimming cost V 3 bases and J 2 bases; bases outside gene matches: 2. Germline V lookup: CDR1 SGHNT, CDR2 YENEEA. CDR3 sequence: CASSFTSGTTDTQYF. The DNA for the CDR3 is TGTGCCAGCAGCTTCACTAGCGGGACCACAGATACGCAGTATTTT.

The chain employs TRBV13 and TRBJ2-7; 7 bases line up with TRBD2. The CDR3 sequence is 12 residues long. Per germline, CDR1 PRHDT and CDR2 FYEKMQ (reference sequence). After removal of 9 bases from V and 3 bases from J, the junction contained 5 bases not matched to a gene. Written as DNA, the CDR3 is TGTGCCAGTGGGGAGGGCCGCTACGAGCAGTACTTC. It encodes CASGEGRYEQYF.

CDR3: CASSIPGQGHGYTF. The CDR3 nucleotides read TGTGCCAGCAGCATACCGGGACAGGGGCACGGCTACACCTTC. This chain connects TRBV7-9 to TRBJ1-2, with 10 bases aligning to TRBD1. Germline values: CDR1 SEHNR, CDR2 FQNEAQ (reference sequence). The ends lost 5 bases at V and 8 bases at J; junction bases unmatched: 8. CDR3 size: 14 residues.